One sample yielded the 21 T cell receptor beta chains listed below, sequenced in a study of cytomegalovirus exposure and HLA in healthy donors. 60 Vbeta and 13 Jbeta primers were used in PCR. Repertoires were generated with immunoSEQ multiplex PCR, while TCRdb's copy carries only in-frame clones and drops some. Of about 170,000 clones in the sample, approximately 81% were seen once. Input material: PBMCs. The receptors here all came from a male donor in good health and CMV-seronegative.

The V gene is TRBV9, the J gene TRBJ2-3; 7 bases line up with TRBD1. V was pared by 2 bases and J by 1 base, with 4 bases of the junction left unmatched. CDR1 and CDR2 from the germline V gene are SGDLS and YYNGEE. The CDR3 has 15 residues. The CDR3 reads CASSVFDRGTDTQYF. CDR3 DNA: TGTGCCAGCAGCGTTTTCGACAGGGGCACAGATACGCAGTATTTT.

V and J are TRBV5-1 and TRBJ2-7; TRBD2 matches at 7 bases. The CDR3 sequence is 15 residues long. V trimming: 0 bases; J trimming: 2 bases; junction bases outside the gene matches: 5. Germline V lookup: CDR1 SGHRS, CDR2 YFSETQ. The CDR3 nucleotides read TGCGCCAGCAGCTTGGATGGGAGGGCACCCTACGAGCAGTACTTC. It encodes CASSLDGRAPYEQYF.

This clone has a handful of counts. This rearrangement joins TRBV15 to TRBJ1-3; TRBD1 might be the D (5 bases). The germline CDR1 and CDR2 sequences are LNHNV and YYDKDF (reference sequence). V was clipped by 5 bases and J by 0 bases, with 17 bases between them. This CDR3 region has 17 residues. CDR3 residues: CATSPRQNQISGNTIYF. Here the CDR3 DNA reads TGTGCCACCAGCCCTCGACAGAACCAGATCTCTGGAAACACCATATATTTT. Drawing the rest from reference TRBV15 and TRBJ1-3, the complete variable domain is DAMVIQNPRYQVTQFGKPVTLSCSQTLNHNVMYWYQQKSSQAPKLLFHYYDKDFNNEADTPDNFQSRRPNTSFCFLDIRSPGLGDTAMYLCATSPRQNQISGNTIYFGEGSWLTVV.

This chain's CDR3 is CASRFSGTSLITDTQYF. Here the CDR3 DNA reads TGTGCCAGTAGATTTTCCGGGACTAGCCTAATCACAGATACGCAGTATTTT. The chain carries TRBV19 and TRBJ2-3; 9 positions agree with TRBD2. CDR3 length: 17 amino acids. The V gene's germline CDR1 is LNHDA and CDR2 SQIVND (reference sequence). The junction had 12 bases not matched to a gene; V was cut back by 6 bases and J by 2 bases.

The genes are TRBV7-6 and TRBJ2-5; tentative D call: TRBD1 (5 bases). The germline CDR1 and CDR2 sequences are SGHVS and FNYEAQ. The ends were cut back, 0 bases at V and 3 bases at J, with 11 bases in the middle. The CDR3 runs to 15 residues. CDR3 sequence (DNA): TGTGCCAGCAGCTTAGCCAGGACACTAAAAGAGACCCAGTACTTC. The encoded protein is CASSLARTLKETQYF. Based on the CDR3 plus reference TRBV7-6 and TRBJ2-5, the full variable domain is GAGVSQSPRYKVTKRGQDVALRCDPISGHVSLYWYRQALGQGPEFLTYFNYEAQQDKSGLPNDRFSAERPEGSISTLTIQRTEQRDSAMYRCASSLARTLKETQYFGPGTRLLVL.

The chain combines TRBV7-3 with TRBJ2-6; 9 bases match TRBD1. CDR3 length: 17 residues. Trimming cost V 5 bases and J 0 bases; bases outside gene matches: 5. Germline V gene sequence: CDR1 SGHTA, CDR2 FQGTGA. CDR3 protein: CASSPRDRDSGANVLTF. The CDR3 region has the DNA TGTGCCAGCAGCCCCCGGGACAGGGACTCTGGGGCCAACGTCCTGACTTTC. Complete variable domain (other parts from reference TRBV7-3 and TRBJ2-6): GAGVSQTPSNKVTEKGKYVELRCDPISGHTALYWYRQSLGQGPEFLIYFQGTGAADDSGLPNDRFFAVRPEGSVSTLKIQRTERGDSAVYLCASSPRDRDSGANVLTFGAGSRLTVL.

This clone turned up a few times. This chain uses TRBV12-5 with TRBJ1-1, with a tentative D call TRBD1 (5 bases). The CDR3 runs 16 residues. Trimming shortened V by 0 bases and J by 5 bases, and 16 bases separated the two germline ends. Germline values: CDR1 LGHNT, CDR2 FRNRAP. In nucleotides, the CDR3 is TGTGCTAGTGGTTTGGTACTGGGGGGACGGGGAACTGAAGCTTTCTTT. Amino acid sequence: CASGLVLGGRGTEAFF.

The gene calls are TRBV30 and TRBJ2-2; D possibly corresponds to TRBD2 (5 bases). Trimming shortened V by 4 bases and J by 3 bases, and 12 bases separated the two germline ends. This CDR3 contains 14 residues. Looked up from germline, CDR1 is GTSNPN and CDR2 is SVGIG (reference sequence). CDR3 sequence (DNA): TGTGCCTGGATGCGTCTAGCAGACACCGGGGAGCTGTTTTTT. This encodes CAWMRLADTGELFF.

The rearrangement links TRBV27 to TRBJ2-7; TRBD2 matches at 7 bases. The CDR3 is 14 amino acids. Germline values: CDR1 MNHEY, CDR2 SMNVEV (reference sequence). After removal of 5 bases from V and 6 bases from J, the junction contained 10 bases not matched to a gene. The CDR3 region has the DNA TGTGCCAGCAGTCCAAAGTGGGGCGGGAGCGAGCAGTACTTC. Translating it yields CASSPKWGGSEQYF.

The chain employs TRBV6-6 and TRBJ2-6; weak D call: TRBD1 (6 bases). This CDR3 comprises 16 residues. Deletions cut 2 bases from V and 0 bases from J, with 8 bases between. Per germline, CDR1 MNHNY and CDR2 SVGAGI (reference sequence). This CDR3 reads CASSYGRGSGANVLTF. In DNA, the CDR3 is TGTGCCAGCAGTTACGGCAGGGGCTCTGGGGCCAACGTCCTGACTTTC.

The chain uses TRBV4-3 and TRBJ1-5; TRBD1 might be the D (6 bases). Germline V gives CDR1 LGHNA, CDR2 YSLEER. Between the trimmed V and J ends, which lost 0 bases and 0 bases, there was a span of 27 bases. CDR3 length equals 22 residues. CDR3 amino acids: CASSQDERSAGRRGASNQPQHF. The CDR3 bases are TGCGCCAGCAGCCAAGATGAGAGGAGTGCGGGCCGCCGGGGGGCTAGCAATCAGCCCCAGCATTTT.

V gene TRBV2 combines with J gene TRBJ2-7; D possibly corresponds to TRBD1 (5 bases). Trimming took 6 bases from V and 5 from J, leaving 17 bases between them. This CDR3 contains 14 residues. The germline gives CDR1 SNHLY, CDR2 FYNNEI. The CDR3: CASRTDPGSNEQYF. For the CDR3, the DNA is TGTGCCAGCAGGACGGACCCAGGGTCCAACGAGCAGTACTTC. Full variable domain (rest looked up from reference TRBV2 and TRBJ2-7): EPEVTQTPSHQVTQMGQEVILRCVPISNHLYFYWYRQILGQKVEFLVSFYNNEISEKSEIFDDQFSVERPDGSNFTLKIRSTKLEDSAMYFCASRTDPGSNEQYFGPGTRLTVT.

The chain carries TRBV5-1 and TRBJ1-1; D is possibly TRBD1 (5 bases). The CDR3 runs 13 residues. The germline V gene encodes CDR1 SGHRS and CDR2 YFSETQ. V was trimmed by 4 bases and J by 3 bases, leaving 10 bases between them. The CDR3 bases are TGCGCCAGCAGCCCAGGGCCATACACTGAAGCTTTCTTT. As protein: CASSPGPYTEAFF.

This clone was detected a few times. The rearrangement uses TRBV30 and TRBJ2-3; tentative D call: TRBD1 (5 bases). V lost 1 base to trimming and J lost 11 bases, with 16 bases between them. CDR3 size: 13 residues. Germline V gives CDR1 GTSNPN, CDR2 SVGIG (reference sequence). CDR3 DNA: TGTGCCTGGAGTGCCTCCCGACAGACAAGGCAGTATTTT. Translating gives CAWSASRQTRQYF.

V and J are TRBV21-1 and TRBJ1-5; TRBD1, the table's D call, lacks a check against the DNA. TRBV21-1 is an annotated pseudogene. CDR3 length equals 15 residues. In DNA form, the CDR3 reads TGTGCCAGCAGCAGACAGGGGTTGAGCAATCAGCCCCAGCATTTT. It translates to CASSRQGLSNQPQHF.

The chain uses TRBV13 and TRBJ2-1; 11 bases are shared with TRBD2. With V trimmed by 0 bases and J by 2 bases, 6 bases remained unmatched. Germline values: CDR1 PRHDT, CDR2 FYEKMQ (reference sequence). The CDR3 is made up of 18 amino acids. The CDR3 sequence: CASSLGAPSGGTYNEQFF. The DNA for the CDR3 is TGTGCCAGCAGCTTAGGGGCCCCTAGCGGGGGGACCTACAATGAGCAGTTCTTC.

This chain connects TRBV6-5 to TRBJ2-3; TRBD2 aligns across 7 bases. Germline CDR1 and CDR2: MNHEY and SVGAGI. There are 13 residues in the CDR3. With 7 bases clipped from V and 2 bases from J, the junction kept 3 bases outside the gene matches. CDR3 sequence reads: CASTAGATDTQYF. CDR3 DNA: TGTGCCAGCACTGCGGGAGCCACAGATACGCAGTATTTT.

The chain uses TRBV5-1 and TRBJ2-3; TRBD2 matches at 11 bases. This CDR3 region has 18 residues. Germline V gene sequence: CDR1 SGHRS, CDR2 YFSETQ. Trimming took 4 bases from V and 5 from J; bases not matched to a gene: 15. Written as DNA, the CDR3 is TGCGCCAGCAGCCTAAAACCACTAGCGGGAGAGCGGGTAGATACGCAGTATTTT. This encodes CASSLKPLAGERVDTQYF.

This chain connects TRBV30 to TRBJ1-1, with 7 bases fitting TRBD1. Germline V gene data show CDR1 as GTSNPN and CDR2 as SVGIG (reference sequence). J gave up 11 bases and V 2 bases, and 11 bases lay outside the gene matches. There are 13 residues in the CDR3. CDR3 protein: CAWSSSAGGRAFF. CDR3 nucleotide sequence: TGTGCCTGGAGTTCCTCCGCAGGGGGACGGGCTTTCTTT.

This chain connects TRBV12-5 to TRBJ2-7, with D maybe TRBD1 (6 bases). V shed 3 bases and J shed 6 bases, with 18 bases lying between them. The CDR3 consists of 15 residues. Germline-derived CDR1 and CDR2 are LGHNT and FRNRAP. This CDR3 is CASGFLAGVYVEQYF. For the CDR3, the DNA is TGTGCTAGTGGTTTCTTAGCAGGGGTTTATGTCGAGCAGTACTTC.

This chain joins TRBV7-7 and TRBJ2-1; the D is unclear. Between the trimmed V and J ends, which lost 2 bases and 5 bases, there was a span of 10 bases. The germline gives CDR1 SSHAT, CDR2 FNYEAQ (reference sequence). The CDR3 spans 14 residues. CDR3 sequence: CASSLISGDNEQFF. Here the CDR3 DNA reads TGTGCCAGCAGCTTAATCTCCGGAGACAATGAGCAGTTCTTC.